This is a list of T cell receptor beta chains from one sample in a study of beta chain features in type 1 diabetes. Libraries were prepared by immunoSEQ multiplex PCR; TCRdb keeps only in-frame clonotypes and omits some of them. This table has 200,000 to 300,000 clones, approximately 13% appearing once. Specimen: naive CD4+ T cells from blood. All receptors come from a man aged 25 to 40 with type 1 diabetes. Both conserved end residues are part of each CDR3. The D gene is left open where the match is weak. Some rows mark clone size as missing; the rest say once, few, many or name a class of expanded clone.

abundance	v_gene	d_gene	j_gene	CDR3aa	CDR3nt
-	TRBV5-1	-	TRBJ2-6	CASSRDTPPDGANVLTF	TGCGCCAGCAGCCGAGACACCCCTCCGGATGGGGCCAACGTCCTGACTTTC
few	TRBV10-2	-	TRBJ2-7	CASSEAGAAGEQYF	TGCGCCAGCAGTGAGGCCGGGGCTGCGGGGGAGCAGTACTTC
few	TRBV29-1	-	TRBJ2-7	CSVADRTYEQYF	TGCAGCGTTGCCGACAGGACCTACGAGCAGTACTTC
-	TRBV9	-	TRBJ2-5	CASSVGGGGPETQYF	TGTGCCAGCAGCGTAGGAGGGGGAGGGCCTGAGACCCAGTACTTC
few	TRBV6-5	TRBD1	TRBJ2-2	CASRPDRGLTGELFF	TGTGCCAGCAGGCCGGACAGGGGCCTCACCGGGGAGCTGTTTTTT
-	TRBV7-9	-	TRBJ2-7	CASSLGQVYEQYF	TGTGCCAGCAGCTTAGGACAGGTCTACGAGCAGTACTTC
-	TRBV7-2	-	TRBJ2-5	CASSTQLPGSGETQYF	TGTGCCAGCAGCACCCAACTCCCCGGGAGCGGCGAGACCCAGTACTTC
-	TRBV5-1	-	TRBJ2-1	CASSLGGSSYNEQFF	TGCGCCAGCAGCTTGGGCGGTAGCTCCTACAATGAGCAGTTCTTC
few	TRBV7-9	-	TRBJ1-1	CASSPLRDTEAFF	TGTGCCAGCAGCCCGCTCCGGGACACTGAAGCTTTCTTT
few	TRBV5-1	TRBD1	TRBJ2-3	CASSPGQGSTDTQYF	TGCGCCAGCAGCCCCGGACAGGGAAGCACAGATACGCAGTATTTT
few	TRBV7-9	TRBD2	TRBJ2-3	CASSSYRAAGDADTQYF	TGTGCCAGCAGCTCTTACCGGGCCGCGGGAGATGCTGATACGCAGTATTTT
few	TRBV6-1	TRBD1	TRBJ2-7	CASTGGSYEQYF	TGTGCTTCGACAGGGGGATCCTACGAGCAGTACTTC
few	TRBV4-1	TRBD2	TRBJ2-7	CASSQGPGTSGRGEQYF	TGCGCCAGCAGCCAGGGCCCCGGGACTAGCGGGAGAGGCGAGCAGTACTTC